This T cell receptor beta chain was obtained from a study of Graves' ophthalmopathy and Graves' hyperthyroidism (dated by TCRdb to the late 2010s). Study-wide context: Peripheral blood was collected before any treatment was given, at the time of initial diagnosis. To tell Graves' ophthalmopathy apart from Graves' hyperthyroidism, and to predict which patients would progress to ophthalmopathy, the study relied on TCR beta repertoire signatures. In total, 135 blood samples were TCR-sequenced: around 42 ophthalmopathy, some 75 hyperthyroidism and approximately 17 hyperthyroidism-to-ophthalmopathy patients. A discovery set of 95 to 100 patients (around 45 ophthalmopathy, about 58 stable hyperthyroidism) was enrolled to explore V-J signatures distinguishing ophthalmopathy from hyperthyroidism. The independent validation cohort included about 19 hyperthyroidism patients plus 17 patients who later progressed from hyperthyroidism to ophthalmopathy. In about six hyperthyroidism patients, the T-cell repertoire of thyroid tissue was compared with the T-cell repertoire of blood. Once sampling was done, hyperthyroidism patients were given methimazole at a starting dose of 30 mg daily, while ophthalmopathy patients were given high-dose intravenous methylprednisolone. The study at large found these results: In validation, the model predicted ophthalmopathy progression with about 71% sensitivity and roughly 78% specificity; about a dozen predicted patients were CT-confirmed with GO in a median of approximately six months. The 13-signature model separated ophthalmopathy from stable hyperthyroidism with roughly 88% sensitivity and about 81% specificity in cross-validation, and 80%/75% in the test set. Among expanded thyroid clonotypes with frequency above 0.001, most also showed up in blood, which suggests that blood repertoires may reflect the thyroid immune response. No statistical method was used to predetermine the sample size, and group allocation was not hidden from the investigators.

Concerning this clonotype itself: What this receptor recognizes is not known. Base qualities are not provided; no much larger clone lies one nucleotide away.

The germline V gene specifies SGDLS as CDR1 and YYNGEE as CDR2. V and J are truncated by 3 bases and 9 bases respectively, leaving an intervening sequence of 18 bases. Including cysteine and phenylalanine, the CDR3 has 15 amino acids. The read is trimmed to its CDR3 DNA, 45 bases read in frame from base 1. TCR beta CDR3 regions were amplified from RNA transcripts for repertoire sequencing. A first-round RT-PCR used HTBI primers with the Qiagen OneStep RT-PCR kit, followed by a second-round multiplex PCR, size selection and purification. Sequencing of the libraries was carried out on an Illumina HiSeq2000 in paired-end mode with 100 bp reads. As for how the authors treated the data: SOAPnuke was used to process the reads, removing any read that contained adapters or uncalled bases, had a mean Phred below 15, or lacked an exact match to the constant primer or identifier. COPE v1.2.5 was used to merge the high-quality paired reads. Each unique nucleotide sequence was defined as a clonotype, and clonotypes were aligned to IMGT TRB V, D and J references with MiTCR v1.1. The analysis was limited to V-J combinations with a frequency above 0.0001, which together covered 99.2% of repertoires. A TCR clonal expansion and chaos score per V-J combination was defined as the ratio of F50 clonal expansion to chaos observed in the TCRdist matrix. Features were reduced by Welch's t-statistics and random forest to about a dozen V-J combinations, which fed a naive Bayes classifier. The similarity between thyroid and blood repertoires was quantified using the Morisita-Horn index. The public reads were reprocessed in TCRdb via fastp at Q25 and MiXCR, keeping in-frame beta chains. Rows with one shared CDR3 protein collapse into an entry with the most common genes and DNA. TCRdb's processing, not the study's, gives the V and J calls here. The sample table contains about 660,000 distinct CDR3 sequences; only one count was recorded for just over 40% of them. The biggest ten clones account for over 2.5% of the sample.

Ophthalmopathy patients were characterized by moderately to severely active disease, a Clinical Activity Score of at least 3, a NOSPECS grade of at least 4, and a disease duration under 3 months. Patients with other autoimmune diseases, uncontrolled infections, pregnancy or lactation were excluded from the study. Diagnosis relied on clinical symptoms, serum thyroxine, TRAb, thyroid ultrasound and orbital computed tomography. PBMCs were isolated from around 10 ml of fresh peripheral blood by Ficoll-Paque density gradient centrifugation. Trizol reagent was used to extract the total RNA, and its quality was then checked on an Agilent 2100 Bioanalyzer.

The chain couples TRBV9 to TRBJ1-4, with a tentative D gene TRBD1 over 6 matching bases. The sequence derives from an adult man with Graves' ophthalmopathy. Specimen: peripheral blood. This receptor carries the CDR3 CASSGTGRSNQKLFF. The sequence in DNA is TGTGCCAGCAGCGGAACAGGGAGGTCAAATCAAAAACTGTTTTTT.